Below, 18 T cell receptor beta chains from the same sample are listed, as sequenced in a study of blood T cell repertoires in COVID-19. Produced via immunoSEQ multiplex PCR; TCRdb's table is partial and in-frame only. The repertoire holds some 150,000 clones, with 75% to 90% as singletons. Sequencing input: peripheral blood. These receptor sequences come from a woman aged 40 to 50 with acute or convalescent COVID-19.

V usage is TRBV29-1 and J usage is TRBJ2-3; 8 positions agree with TRBD1. CDR1 SQVTM and CDR2 ANQGSEA come from the germline V gene. The CDR3 contains 14 residues. V lost 7 bases and J lost 1; bases outside the gene matches: 7. For the CDR3, the DNA is TGCAGCGCCGGAGGACAGGGTGGCACAGATACGCAGTATTTT. Encoded protein: CSAGGQGGTDTQYF.

This chain uses TRBV13 with TRBJ2-7; 8 bases map to TRBD1. Germline trimming cut 8 bases from V and 4 bases from J; bases unmatched to any gene: 7. Germline V gene data show CDR1 as PRHDT and CDR2 as FYEKMQ (reference sequence). CDR3 length: 13 amino acids. CDR3 nucleotide sequence: TGTGCCAGCGCGAGGACAGGGCCATACGAGCAGTACTTC. Its protein product is CASARTGPYEQYF.

This clone has a handful of counts. Different DNA sequences within this sample yield the same CDR3. The chain uses TRBV10-3 and TRBJ1-1; D call uncertain. Deletions cut 2 bases from V and 2 bases from J, with 6 bases between. Germline V gene data show CDR1 as ENHRY and CDR2 as SYGVKD. The CDR3 is made up of 13 amino acids. CDR3 amino acids: CAISETGNTEAFF. DNA for the CDR3: TGTGCCATCAGTGAGACGGGAAACACTGAAGCTTTCTTT.

The J gene is TRBJ2-2, the V gene TRBV24-1; TRBD2 might be the D (6 bases). The ends were cut back, 7 bases at V and 5 bases at J, with 10 bases in the middle. The CDR3 loop spans 13 amino acids. Per germline, CDR1 KGHDR and CDR2 SFDVKD. The CDR3 region is CATRGRGTGELFF. The CDR3 region has the DNA TGTGCCACCAGGGGCCGGGGGACCGGGGAGCTGTTTTTT.

This clone showed up just once. The V gene is TRBV29-1, the J gene TRBJ2-1; TRBD1 matches at 8 bases. Trimming removed 8 bases from V and 4 bases from J; junction bases left unmatched: 7. There are 13 residues in the CDR3. In germline, CDR1 is SQVTM, CDR2 ANQGSEA. The CDR3 sequence: CSWAGDRYNEQFF. CDR3 nucleotides: TGCAGCTGGGCCGGGGACAGGTACAATGAGCAGTTCTTC.

This rearrangement joins TRBV21-1 to TRBJ2-5; no check of the table's D call, TRBD2, against the DNA was made. TRBV21-1 has pseudogene status. The CDR3 is made up of 16 amino acids. In DNA form, the CDR3 reads TGTGCCAGCAGCAAACTGGCTCTAGCGGGCCAAGAGACCCAGTACTTC. As protein: CASSKLALAGQETQYF.

The chain joins TRBV7-3 to TRBJ1-2; D remains ambiguous. Looked up from germline, CDR1 is SGHTA and CDR2 is FQGTGA. Trimming removed 5 bases from V and 1 base from J, with 20 bases in between. The CDR3 runs 17 residues. CDR3 sequence reads: CASSPLPIPIDNYGYTF. CDR3 coding DNA: TGTGCCAGCAGCCCGCTGCCGATCCCCATAGATAACTATGGCTACACCTTC.

In its sample, this clone was seen once. The chain uses TRBV7-2 and TRBJ2-3, with D maybe TRBD2 (5 bases). Germline CDR1 and CDR2: SGHTA and FQGNSA. The germline V and J ends were trimmed by 6 bases and 6 bases, with 16 bases remaining between them. The CDR3 is made up of 14 amino acids. CDR3 region: CASSPFSLVDTQYF. DNA of the CDR3: TGTGCCAGCAGTCCTTTTTCACTAGTGGATACGCAGTATTTT.

The V gene is TRBV19, the J gene TRBJ2-1, with D maybe TRBD2 (6 bases). Germline V lookup: CDR1 LNHDA, CDR2 SQIVND (reference sequence). With 5 bases removed from V and 6 bases from J, the gap between germline ends came to 11 bases. The CDR3 totals 13 residues. CDR3 sequence reads: CASSPRGGNEQFF. The CDR3 nucleotides are TGTGCCAGTAGTCCCCGGGGAGGCAATGAGCAGTTCTTC.

In this sample, this clone turned up once. The chain is built from TRBV5-1 and TRBJ2-5; D gene uncertain. Germline CDR1 is SGHRS and CDR2 is YFSETQ. This CDR3 has 14 amino acids. Trimming took 1 base from V and 0 from J, leaving 7 bases between them. CDR3 sequence (DNA): TGCGCCAGCAGCTTGTTCGCGTACCAAGAGACCCAGTACTTC. Protein sequence: CASSLFAYQETQYF.

The rearrangement links TRBV4-1 to TRBJ1-3; no firm D call. Looked up from germline, CDR1 is MGHRA and CDR2 is YSYEKL. Trimming took 0 bases from V and 0 from J, leaving 6 bases between them. This CDR3 spans 15 amino acids. Here the CDR3 DNA reads TGCGCCAGCAGCCAAGACAGGCGCTCTGGAAACACCATATATTTT. Amino acid sequence: CASSQDRRSGNTIYF.

V gene TRBV11-3 combines with J gene TRBJ2-1; D gene unclear. The germline gives CDR1 SGHNT, CDR2 YENEEA. The CDR3 has 15 amino acids. The V gene lost 5 bases and the J gene lost 4 bases, with 15 bases spanning the gap. The CDR3 DNA reads TGTGCCAGCAGCGTCAACCAGGCCTATTACAATGAGCAGTTCTTC. It is translated as CASSVNQAYYNEQFF.

The chain recombines TRBV5-4 with TRBJ2-4; TRBD1 might be the D (6 bases). Germline V gene sequence: CDR1 SGHNT, CDR2 YYREEE (reference sequence). CDR3 length equals 12 residues. V lost 8 bases and J lost 7, with 13 bases in between. CDR3 region: CASGNRENIQYF. The CDR3, as DNA: TGTGCCAGTGGGAACAGGGAGAACATTCAGTACTTC.

This chain joins TRBV5-1 and TRBJ2-5; 7 bases agree with TRBD1. The CDR3 runs 14 residues. CDR1 and CDR2 (germline): SGHRS, YFSETQ. Unmatched junction bases numbered 5, after V lost 2 bases and J lost 4 bases. DNA for the CDR3: TGCGCCAGCAGCTTACAGGGGCCGGGAGAGACCCAGTACTTC. Its protein is CASSLQGPGETQYF.

This chain uses TRBV2 with TRBJ1-5, with D hard to call. Germline V gene sequence: CDR1 SNHLY, CDR2 FYNNEI. This CDR3 spans 14 amino acids. Trimming shortened V by 7 bases and J by 1 base, and 11 bases separated the two germline ends. The chain's CDR3 is CASIDVRSNQPQHF. CDR3 nucleotides: TGTGCCAGCATCGACGTGAGGAGCAATCAGCCCCAGCATTTT.

V is TRBV10-3 and J is TRBJ2-3; 7 bases match TRBD2. The V segment lost 3 bases and the J segment 4 bases; nucleotides outside the gene matches: 16. The CDR3 contains 18 residues. Germline CDR1 reads ENHRY; CDR2 reads SYGVKD. CDR3 sequence reads: CAISEAPQAGAGPDTQYF. Written as DNA, the CDR3 is TGTGCCATCAGTGAAGCCCCCCAGGCGGGAGCGGGACCAGATACGCAGTATTTT.

The CDR3 is CASSNSETQYF. DNA for the CDR3: TGTGCCAGCAGTAATTCAGAGACCCAGTACTTC. The chain has TRBV7-2 and TRBJ2-5; D unresolved. The CDR3 consists of 11 residues. Germline V lookup: CDR1 SGHTA, CDR2 FQGNSA. V lost 6 bases to trimming and J lost 4 bases, with 6 bases between them.

The CDR3 DNA is TGTGCCAGCAGCTTAGGTTTAGGGGGCACTGAAGCTTTCTTT. It specifies CASSLGLGGTEAFF. V gene TRBV11-2 combines with J gene TRBJ1-1, with D perhaps matching TRBD1 (6 bases). The V and J ends lost 1 base and 4 bases respectively, with 10 bases between them. Germline V gene sequence: CDR1 SGHAT, CDR2 FQNNGV. The CDR3 is 14 amino acids. Filled out from reference TRBV11-2 and TRBJ1-1, the complete variable domain reads EAGVAQSPRYKIIEKRQSVAFWCNPISGHATLYWYQQILGQGPKLLIQFQNNGVVDDSQLPKDRFSAERLKGVDSTLKIQPAKLEDSAVYLCASSLGLGGTEAFFGQGTRLTVV.